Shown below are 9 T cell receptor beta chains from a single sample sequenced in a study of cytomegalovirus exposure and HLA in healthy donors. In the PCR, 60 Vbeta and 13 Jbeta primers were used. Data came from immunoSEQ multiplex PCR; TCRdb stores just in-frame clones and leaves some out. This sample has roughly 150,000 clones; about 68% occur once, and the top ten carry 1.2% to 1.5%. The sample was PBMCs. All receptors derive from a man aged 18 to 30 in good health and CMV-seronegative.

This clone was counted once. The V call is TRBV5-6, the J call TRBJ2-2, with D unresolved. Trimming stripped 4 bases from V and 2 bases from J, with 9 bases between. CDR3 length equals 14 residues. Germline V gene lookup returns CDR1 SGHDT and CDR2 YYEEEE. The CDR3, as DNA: TGTGCCAGCAGCGGAGCTAGTAACACCGGGGAGCTGTTTTTT. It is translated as CASSGASNTGELFF.

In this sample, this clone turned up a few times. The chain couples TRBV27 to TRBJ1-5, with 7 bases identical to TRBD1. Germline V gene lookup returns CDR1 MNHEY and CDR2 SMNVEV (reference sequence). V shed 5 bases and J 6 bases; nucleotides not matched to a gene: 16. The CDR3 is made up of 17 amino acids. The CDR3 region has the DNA TGTGCCAGCAGTCCCTCGGGACAGCACCCTGGGACTCAGCCCCAGCATTTT. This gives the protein CASSPSGQHPGTQPQHF.

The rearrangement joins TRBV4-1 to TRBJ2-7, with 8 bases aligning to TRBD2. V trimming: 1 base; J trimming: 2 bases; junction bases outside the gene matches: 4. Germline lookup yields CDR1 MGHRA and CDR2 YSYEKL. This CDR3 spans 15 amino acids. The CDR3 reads CASSQGGSGTYEQYF. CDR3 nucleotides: TGCGCCAGCAGCCAAGGAGGTAGCGGGACCTACGAGCAGTACTTC.

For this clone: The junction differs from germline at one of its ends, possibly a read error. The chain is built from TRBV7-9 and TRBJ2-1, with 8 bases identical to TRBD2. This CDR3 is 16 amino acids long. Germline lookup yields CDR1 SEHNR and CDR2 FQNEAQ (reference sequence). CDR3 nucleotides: TGTTCCAGCAGCTTCCTAGCGGGTGGGGGCAACGATGAGCAGTTCTTC. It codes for CSSSFLAGGGNDEQFF.

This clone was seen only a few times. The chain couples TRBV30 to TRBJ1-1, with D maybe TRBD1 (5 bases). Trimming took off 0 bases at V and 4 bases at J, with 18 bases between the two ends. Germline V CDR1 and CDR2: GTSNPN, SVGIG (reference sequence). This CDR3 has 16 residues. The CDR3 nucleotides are TGTGCCTGGAGTGTCCTCCGGGGGGGGGTAGGCACTGAAGCTTTCTTT. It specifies CAWSVLRGGVGTEAFF.

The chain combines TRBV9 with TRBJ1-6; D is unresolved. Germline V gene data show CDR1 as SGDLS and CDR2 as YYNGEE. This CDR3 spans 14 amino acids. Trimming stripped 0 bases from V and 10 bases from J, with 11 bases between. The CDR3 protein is CASSVADPGSPLHF. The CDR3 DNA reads TGTGCCAGCAGCGTAGCTGATCCGGGGTCACCCCTCCACTTT.

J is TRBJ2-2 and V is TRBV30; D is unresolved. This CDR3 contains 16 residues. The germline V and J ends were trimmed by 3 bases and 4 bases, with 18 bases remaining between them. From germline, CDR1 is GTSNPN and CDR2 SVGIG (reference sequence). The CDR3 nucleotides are TGTGCCTGGAGGCCTCCCGGGTCAGTGATCACCGGGGAGCTGTTTTTT. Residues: CAWRPPGSVITGELFF.

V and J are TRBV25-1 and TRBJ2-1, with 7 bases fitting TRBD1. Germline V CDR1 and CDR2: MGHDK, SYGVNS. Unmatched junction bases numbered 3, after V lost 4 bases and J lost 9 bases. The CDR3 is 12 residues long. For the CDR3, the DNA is TGTGCCAGCAGTGGGGACAGAGGTGAGCAGTTCTTC. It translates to CASSGDRGEQFF. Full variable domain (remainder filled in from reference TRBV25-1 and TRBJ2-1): EADIYQTPRYLVIGTGKKITLECSQTMGHDKMYWYQQDPGMELHLIHYSYGVNSTEKGDLSSESTVSRIRTEHFPLTLESARPSHTSQYLCASSGDRGEQFFGPGTRLTVL.

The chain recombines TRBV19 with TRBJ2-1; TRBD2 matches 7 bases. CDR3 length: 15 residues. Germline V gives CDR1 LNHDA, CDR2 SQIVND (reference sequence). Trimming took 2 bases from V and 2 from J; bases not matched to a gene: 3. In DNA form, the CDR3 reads TGTGCCAGTAGTATAAGCGGGGTTACCTACAATGAGCAGTTCTTC. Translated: CASSISGVTYNEQFF. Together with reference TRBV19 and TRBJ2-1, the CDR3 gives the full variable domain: DGGITQSPKYLFRKEGQNVTLSCEQNLNHDAMYWYRQDPGQGLRLIYYSQIVNDFQKGDIAEGYSVSREKKESFPLTVTSAQKNPTAFYLCASSISGVTYNEQFFGPGTRLTVL.